This T cell receptor (beta chain) was identified during a study of blood T cell repertoires in COVID-19. About the study: Collection of acute and convalescent COVID-19 samples took place in the United States, Italy and Spain.

This clone was seen only a few times. The CDR3 spans 15 residues. The germline V and J ends were trimmed by 4 bases and 5 bases, with 13 bases remaining between them. The germline CDR1 and CDR2 sequences are KGHDR and SFDVKD. The assay was immunoSEQ multiplex PCR, and TCRdb's table has in-frame clones only and misses some. Seen here are under 150,000 clones, about 85% observed once, and the top ten hold around 1.5%. Sequenced: peripheral blood. This clonotype originated in a man aged 45-65 years with acute or convalescent COVID-19. V is TRBV24-1 and J is TRBJ2-2; D perhaps matches TRBD1 (5 bases). The CDR3 reads CATSETVGWTGELFF. Written as DNA, the CDR3 is TGTGCCACCAGTGAGACAGTGGGATGGACCGGGGAGCTGTTTTTT.